This TCR beta chain derives from a study of CD8+ T cells in alopecia areata. Turning to the study itself: The drug, tofacitinib, lasted 6 to 18 months, followed by 6 months off drug.

Sequencing used cDNA as its template, made by extracting RNA and reverse transcribing it. Sequencing was performed with immunoSEQ multiplex PCR; in TCRdb, only in-frame clones are kept and a portion is missing. The table has 95,000 to 150,000 clones, 50% to 55% seen once. This clone has a handful of counts. Germline lookup yields CDR1 SNHLY and CDR2 FYNNEI. The ends were cut back, 2 bases at V and 0 bases at J, with 14 bases in the middle. There are 18 residues in the CDR3. Treatment reported: oral pan-JAK inhibitor, 5-10 mg twice daily. The sample consisted of CD4+ T cells sorted from blood, taken at week 4, from a patient treated with tofacitinib. The receptor's source is a human donor with alopecia areata. V usage is TRBV2 and J usage is TRBJ2-6; TRBD1 might be the D (5 bases). The CDR3 protein is CASSEPANRLSGANVLTF. The CDR3 DNA is TGTGCCAGCAGTGAACCAGCGAACAGGCTCTCTGGGGCCAACGTCCTGACTTTC.